This entry describes one TCR beta chain. This sample was taken from a study of shared clonotypes between healthy human individuals. Splitting of each subset's genomic DNA was done evenly across several immunoSEQ plates. The replicate PCRs on unsorted PBMC were given about 300 ng DNA, which is 25,000 to 35,000 T cell genomes. In the authors' methods: From ImmunoSEQ came sequences covering only the junction and carrying no quality scores, so filtering differed. Repertoires were generated with immunoSEQ multiplex PCR, while TCRdb's copy carries only in-frame clones and drops some. The DNA gave D and trimming, while V, J and clone size come from that table. The sample yields 450,000 to 600,000 clones, 70% to 80% seen once. Germline values: CDR1 SNHLY, CDR2 FYNNEI. This CDR3 region has 14 residues. V shed 6 bases and J 6 bases; nucleotides not matched to a gene: 10.

The chain is built from TRBV2 and TRBJ1-1; 7 bases align to TRBD1. The sample consisted of PBMCs. The source of this sequence is a woman aged 35 to 49 in good health. Some clones in this sample may be carry-over from other donors' samples. The CDR3, as DNA: TGTGCCAGCAGGAGGGGGCCCTCGGGGTCTGAAGCTTTCTTT. Translated, it gives CASRRGPSGSEAFF.